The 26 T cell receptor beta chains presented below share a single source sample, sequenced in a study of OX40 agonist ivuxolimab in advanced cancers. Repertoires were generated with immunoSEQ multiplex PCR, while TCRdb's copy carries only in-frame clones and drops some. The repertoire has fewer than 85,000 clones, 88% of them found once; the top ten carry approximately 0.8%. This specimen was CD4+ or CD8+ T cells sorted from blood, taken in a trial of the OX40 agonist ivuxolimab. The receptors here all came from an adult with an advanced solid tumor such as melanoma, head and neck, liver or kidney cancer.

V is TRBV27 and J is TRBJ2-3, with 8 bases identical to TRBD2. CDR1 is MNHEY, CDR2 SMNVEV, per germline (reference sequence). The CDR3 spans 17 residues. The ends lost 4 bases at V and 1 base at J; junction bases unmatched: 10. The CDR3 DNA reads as TGTGCCAGCAGTTCCCCCCTCGGGCGGGAGGGCACAGATACGCAGTATTTT. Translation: CASSSPLGREGTDTQYF.

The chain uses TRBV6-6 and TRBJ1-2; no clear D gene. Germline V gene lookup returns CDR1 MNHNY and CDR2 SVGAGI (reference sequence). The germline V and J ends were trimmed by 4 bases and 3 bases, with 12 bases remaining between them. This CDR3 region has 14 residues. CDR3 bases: TGTGCCAGCAGTTCCATCCTATTGGACTATGGCTACACCTTC. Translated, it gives CASSSILLDYGYTF.

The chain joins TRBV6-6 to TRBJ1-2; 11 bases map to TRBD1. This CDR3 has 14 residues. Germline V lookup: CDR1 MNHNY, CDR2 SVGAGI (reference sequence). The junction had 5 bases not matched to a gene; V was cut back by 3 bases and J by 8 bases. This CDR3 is CASSYEGQGGGYTF. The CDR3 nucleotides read TGTGCCAGCAGTTATGAGGGACAGGGGGGCGGCTACACCTTC.

The CDR3, as DNA: TGTGCCAGCAGCTTGAGACAGGGGAGCCACGAGCAGTACTTC. Translation gives CASSLRQGSHEQYF. The V call is TRBV5-4, the J call TRBJ2-7; TRBD1 matches 8 bases. This CDR3 has 14 amino acids. Trimming at V came to 1 base and at J to 5 bases, leaving 5 bases not matched to a gene. The germline V gene encodes CDR1 SGHNT and CDR2 YYREEE (reference sequence).

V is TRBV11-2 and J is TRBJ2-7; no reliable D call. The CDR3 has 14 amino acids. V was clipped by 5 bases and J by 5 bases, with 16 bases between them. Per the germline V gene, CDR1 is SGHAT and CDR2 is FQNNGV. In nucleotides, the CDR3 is TGTGCCAGCAGCAACGGACCCGCTCGGAACGAGCAGTACTTC. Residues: CASSNGPARNEQYF. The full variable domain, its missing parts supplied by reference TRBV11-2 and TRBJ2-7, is EAGVAQSPRYKIIEKRQSVAFWCNPISGHATLYWYQQILGQGPKLLIQFQNNGVVDDSQLPKDRFSAERLKGVDSTLKIQPAKLEDSAVYLCASSNGPARNEQYFGPGTRLTVT.

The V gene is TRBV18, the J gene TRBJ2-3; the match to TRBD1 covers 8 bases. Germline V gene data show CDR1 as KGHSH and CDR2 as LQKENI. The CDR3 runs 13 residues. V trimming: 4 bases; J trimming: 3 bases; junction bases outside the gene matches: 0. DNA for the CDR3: TGTGCCAGCTCACGACAGGGGACAGATACGCAGTATTTT. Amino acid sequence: CASSRQGTDTQYF. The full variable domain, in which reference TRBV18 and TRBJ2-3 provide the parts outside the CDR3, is NAGVMQNPRHLVRRRGQEARLRCSPMKGHSHVYWYRQLPEEGLKFMVYLQKENIIDESGMPKERFSAEFPKEGPSILRIQQVVRGDSAAYFCASSRQGTDTQYFGPGTRLTVL.

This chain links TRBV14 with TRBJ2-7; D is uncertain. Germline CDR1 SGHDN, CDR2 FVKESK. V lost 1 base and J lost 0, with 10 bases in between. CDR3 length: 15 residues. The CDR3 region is CASSQVGRNSYEQYF. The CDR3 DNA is TGTGCCAGCAGCCAAGTCGGACGGAACTCCTACGAGCAGTACTTC.

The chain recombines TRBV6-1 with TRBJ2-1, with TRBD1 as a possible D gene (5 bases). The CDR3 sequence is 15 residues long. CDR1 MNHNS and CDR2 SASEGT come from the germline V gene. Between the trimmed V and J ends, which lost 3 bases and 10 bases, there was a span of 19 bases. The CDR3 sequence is CASSEGVGLGREQFF. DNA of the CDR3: TGTGCCAGCAGTGAGGGTGTAGGTTTGGGGCGGGAGCAGTTCTTC.

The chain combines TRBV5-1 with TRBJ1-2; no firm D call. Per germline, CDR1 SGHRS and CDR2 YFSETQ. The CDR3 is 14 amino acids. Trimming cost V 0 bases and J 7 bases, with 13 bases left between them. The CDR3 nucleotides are TGCGCCAGCAGCTTGGCCGACCCGGGGAGTGGCTACACCTTC. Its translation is CASSLADPGSGYTF.

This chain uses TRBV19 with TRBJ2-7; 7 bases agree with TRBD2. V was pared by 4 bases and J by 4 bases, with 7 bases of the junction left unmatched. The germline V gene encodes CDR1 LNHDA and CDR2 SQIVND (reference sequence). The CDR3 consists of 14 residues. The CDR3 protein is CASSRRTSSYEQYF. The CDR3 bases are TGTGCCAGTAGTAGGCGGACTAGTTCTTACGAGCAGTACTTC.

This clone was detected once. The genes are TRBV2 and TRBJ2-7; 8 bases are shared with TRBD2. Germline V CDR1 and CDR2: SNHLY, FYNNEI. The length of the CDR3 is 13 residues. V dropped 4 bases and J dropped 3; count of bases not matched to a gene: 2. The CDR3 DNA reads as TGTGCCAGCAGTGCGGGACTAGACTACGAGCAGTACTTC. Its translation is CASSAGLDYEQYF.

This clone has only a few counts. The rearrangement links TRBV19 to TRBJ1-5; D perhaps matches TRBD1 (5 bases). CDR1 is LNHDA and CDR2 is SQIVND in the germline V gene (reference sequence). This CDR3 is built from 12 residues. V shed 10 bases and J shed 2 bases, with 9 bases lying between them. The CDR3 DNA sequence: TGTGCCATTCGGGACGGCAATCAGCCCCAGCATTTT. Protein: CAIRDGNQPQHF.

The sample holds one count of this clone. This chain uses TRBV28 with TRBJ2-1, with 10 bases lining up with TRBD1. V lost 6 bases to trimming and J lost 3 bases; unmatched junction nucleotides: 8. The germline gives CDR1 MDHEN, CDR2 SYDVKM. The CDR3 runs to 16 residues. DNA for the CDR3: TGTGCCAGCAGAGAAGACAGGGGGCTAGGCTACAATGAGCAGTTCTTC. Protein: CASREDRGLGYNEQFF.

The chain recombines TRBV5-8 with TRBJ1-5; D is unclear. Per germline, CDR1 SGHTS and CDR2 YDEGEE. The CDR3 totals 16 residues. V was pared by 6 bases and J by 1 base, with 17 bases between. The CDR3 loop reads CASTDTGRGSNQPQHF. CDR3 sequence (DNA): TGTGCCAGCACCGATACCGGACGGGGAAGCAATCAGCCCCAGCATTTT.

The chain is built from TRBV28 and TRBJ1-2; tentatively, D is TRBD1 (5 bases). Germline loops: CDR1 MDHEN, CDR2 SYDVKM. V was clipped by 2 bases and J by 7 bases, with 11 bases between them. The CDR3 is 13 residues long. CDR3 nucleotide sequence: TGTGCCAGCAGTTTAGCAGGGTTTGGTGGCTACACCTTC. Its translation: CASSLAGFGGYTF.

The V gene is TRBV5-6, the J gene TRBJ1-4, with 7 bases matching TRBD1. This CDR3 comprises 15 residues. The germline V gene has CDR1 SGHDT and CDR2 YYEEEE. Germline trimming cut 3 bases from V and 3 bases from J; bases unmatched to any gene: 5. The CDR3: CASSSKGTANEKLFF. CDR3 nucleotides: TGTGCCAGCAGCTCGAAGGGGACAGCTAATGAAAAACTGTTTTTT.

The chain's CDR3 is CASTRDSNPLREQYF. The DNA for the CDR3 is TGCGCCAGCACCCGGGACTCTAACCCGCTTAGAGAGCAGTACTTC. This chain connects TRBV4-1 to TRBJ2-7; perhaps TRBD2 as D (6 bases). The ends were cut back, 7 bases at V and 7 bases at J, with 23 bases in the middle. The CDR3 totals 15 residues. Germline CDR1 reads MGHRA; CDR2 reads YSYEKL.

CDR3 bases: TGTGCCTGGAGTGTAGGGAGACAAGAGACCCAGTACTTC. Its translation: CAWSVGRQETQYF. The chain couples TRBV30 to TRBJ2-5, with D maybe TRBD2 (5 bases). The CDR3 is 13 residues long. Germline-derived CDR1 and CDR2 are GTSNPN and SVGIG (reference sequence). V was cut by 0 bases and J by 2 bases, with 7 bases left in between.

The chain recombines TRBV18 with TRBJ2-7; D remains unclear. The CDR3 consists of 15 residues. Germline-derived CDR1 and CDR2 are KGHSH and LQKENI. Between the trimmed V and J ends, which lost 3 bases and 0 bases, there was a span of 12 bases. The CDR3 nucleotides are TGTGCCAGCTCACCCCCAGCCAGGAGCTCCTACGAGCAGTACTTC. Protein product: CASSPPARSSYEQYF.

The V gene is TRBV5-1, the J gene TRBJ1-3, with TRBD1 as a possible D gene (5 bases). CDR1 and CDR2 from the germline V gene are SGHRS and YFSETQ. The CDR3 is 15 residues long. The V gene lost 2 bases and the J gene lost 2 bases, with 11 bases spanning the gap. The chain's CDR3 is CASSFLGETGNTIYF. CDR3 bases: TGCGCCAGCAGCTTTTTGGGGGAGACTGGAAACACCATATATTTT.

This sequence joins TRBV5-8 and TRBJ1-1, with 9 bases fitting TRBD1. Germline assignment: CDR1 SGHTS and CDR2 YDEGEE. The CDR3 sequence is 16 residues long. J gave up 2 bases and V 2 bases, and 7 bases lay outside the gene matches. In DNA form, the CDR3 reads TGTGCCAGCAGCTTCGTTCTTACAGGGGGCAACACTGAAGCTTTCTTT. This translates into CASSFVLTGGNTEAFF.

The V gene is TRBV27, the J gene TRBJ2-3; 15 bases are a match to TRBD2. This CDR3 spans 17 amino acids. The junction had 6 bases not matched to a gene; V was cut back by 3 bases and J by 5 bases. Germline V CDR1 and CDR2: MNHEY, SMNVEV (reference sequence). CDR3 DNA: TGTGCCAGCAGTTTGGAGGGACTAGCGGGGGGCCAAGATACGCAGTATTTT. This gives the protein CASSLEGLAGGQDTQYF.

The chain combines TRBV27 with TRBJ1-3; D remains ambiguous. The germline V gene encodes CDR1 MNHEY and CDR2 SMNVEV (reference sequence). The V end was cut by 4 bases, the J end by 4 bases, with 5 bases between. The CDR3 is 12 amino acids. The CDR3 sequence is CASSSNGNTIYF. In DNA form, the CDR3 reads TGTGCCAGCAGTTCGAACGGAAACACCATATATTTT.

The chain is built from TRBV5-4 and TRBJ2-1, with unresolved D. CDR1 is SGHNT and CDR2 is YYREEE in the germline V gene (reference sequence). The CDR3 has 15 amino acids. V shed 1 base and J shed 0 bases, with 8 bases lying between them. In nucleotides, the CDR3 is TGTGCCAGCAGCTTGTACCTACCCTCCTACAATGAGCAGTTCTTC. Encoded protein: CASSLYLPSYNEQFF.

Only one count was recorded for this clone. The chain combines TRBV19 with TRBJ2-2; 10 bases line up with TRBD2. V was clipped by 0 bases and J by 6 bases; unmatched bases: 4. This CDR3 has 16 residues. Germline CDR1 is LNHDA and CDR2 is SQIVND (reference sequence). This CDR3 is CASSIELAGVAGELFF. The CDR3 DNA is TGTGCCAGTAGTATAGAGCTAGCGGGGGTGGCCGGGGAGCTGTTTTTT.

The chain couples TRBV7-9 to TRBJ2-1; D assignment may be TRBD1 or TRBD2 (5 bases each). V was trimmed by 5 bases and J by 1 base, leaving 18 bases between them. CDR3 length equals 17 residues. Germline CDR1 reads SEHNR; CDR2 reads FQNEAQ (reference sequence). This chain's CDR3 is CASSPMYGGRSYNEQFF. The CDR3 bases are TGTGCCAGCAGCCCCATGTATGGGGGACGGTCCTACAATGAGCAGTTCTTC.